Below, 8 T cell receptor beta chains from the same sample are listed, as sequenced in a study of cytomegalovirus exposure and HLA in healthy donors. Sequencing used immunoSEQ multiplex PCR; TCRdb keeps in-frame clones, though not all of them. The sample has 95,000 to 150,000 clones, around 87% seen once. Material: PBMCs. All receptors come from a woman aged 18-30 years in good health and CMV-seropositive.

The rearrangement links TRBV30 to TRBJ2-1; D not certain. The V gene lost 0 bases and the J gene lost 7 bases, with 13 bases spanning the gap. The CDR3 totals 14 residues. The V gene's germline CDR1 is GTSNPN and CDR2 SVGIG (reference sequence). The CDR3 region is CAWSVLSGSNEQFF. In nucleotides, the CDR3 is TGTGCCTGGAGTGTACTGTCGGGTTCGAATGAGCAGTTCTTC.

V is TRBV5-1 and J is TRBJ2-5; TRBD2 aligns across 11 bases. Germline trimming cut 4 bases from V and 5 bases from J; bases unmatched to any gene: 13. Looked up from germline, CDR1 is SGHRS and CDR2 is YFSETQ. The CDR3 spans 17 residues. The CDR3 DNA reads as TGCGCCAGCAGCACTCATACTAGCGGGAGACTGGGGGAGACCCAGTACTTC. This sequence encodes CASSTHTSGRLGETQYF.

The CDR3 coding sequence is TGTGCCGAAAGTGGGGGGAGGCGCTACGAGCAGTACTTC. Protein: CAESGGRRYEQYF. V and J are TRBV6-1 and TRBJ2-7; D may be TRBD2 (6 bases). CDR1 is MNHNS and CDR2 is SASEGT in the germline V gene. V was trimmed by 11 bases and J by 3 bases, leaving 17 bases between them. The CDR3 spans 13 residues.

The chain has TRBV2 and TRBJ2-7; D call uncertain. The CDR3 runs 14 residues. Looked up from germline, CDR1 is SNHLY and CDR2 is FYNNEI. V was clipped by 3 bases and J by 0 bases, with 9 bases between them. The CDR3 DNA follows: TGTGCCAGCAGTGAGGGCCAAAGCTCCTACGAGCAGTACTTC. Protein sequence: CASSEGQSSYEQYF.

This chain joins TRBV2 and TRBJ2-1; possible D gene TRBD2, 7 bases. The ends were cut back, 4 bases at V and 6 bases at J, with 16 bases in the middle. The CDR3 consists of 15 residues. CDR1 is SNHLY, CDR2 FYNNEI, per germline. The CDR3 loop reads CASSVGGGEGNEQFF. The CDR3 DNA sequence: TGTGCCAGCAGTGTTGGGGGGGGCGAAGGCAATGAGCAGTTCTTC.

The V and J genes are TRBV5-1 and TRBJ2-1; 9 bases are a match to TRBD2. The CDR3 is 21 residues long. V shed 1 base, J shed 8 bases, and the junction held 25 bases outside the gene matches. Germline-derived CDR1 and CDR2 are SGHRS and YFSETQ. The CDR3 sequence is CASSLYSIGTSLSSTLDEQFF. The DNA for the CDR3 is TGCGCCAGCAGCTTGTATTCTATTGGGACTAGCCTCTCGTCTACACTCGATGAGCAGTTCTTC.

The chain is built from TRBV28 and TRBJ1-2, with a tentative D call TRBD1 (6 bases). V was trimmed by 7 bases and J by 8 bases, leaving 17 bases between them. The CDR3 extends over 13 amino acids. Germline V gives CDR1 MDHEN, CDR2 SYDVKM. The CDR3: CASTLQGPYGYTF. CDR3 nucleotide sequence: TGTGCCAGCACGCTACAGGGTCCGTACGGCTACACCTTC.

V is TRBV10-3 and J is TRBJ1-2; no reliable D call. Germline V gene lookup returns CDR1 ENHRY and CDR2 SYGVKD. V gave up 0 bases and J gave up 4 bases, with 6 bases separating them. CDR3 length equals 13 residues. CDR3 in amino acids: CAISESNSYGYTF. The CDR3 DNA sequence: TGTGCCATCAGTGAGTCAAACAGCTATGGCTACACCTTC.